This T cell receptor beta chain originates from a study of control samples from healthy donors and cancer patients. TCRdb's table, derived via immunoSEQ multiplex PCR, lists solely in-frame clones and lacks some. The sample has around 110,000 clones; more than 75% are singletons. This CDR3 is built from 16 residues. Germline lookup yields CDR1 KGHSH and CDR2 LQKENI. V was trimmed by 4 bases and J by 0 bases, leaving 13 bases between them. This receptor was obtained from a woman between 70 and 85 years old in good health. The rearrangement links TRBV18 to TRBJ1-3; TRBD1 might be the D (6 bases). Sequencing input: blood. The CDR3 is CASSRGGQNSGNTIYF. CDR3 nucleotides: TGTGCCAGCTCACGGGGGGGACAAAACTCTGGAAACACCATATATTTT.